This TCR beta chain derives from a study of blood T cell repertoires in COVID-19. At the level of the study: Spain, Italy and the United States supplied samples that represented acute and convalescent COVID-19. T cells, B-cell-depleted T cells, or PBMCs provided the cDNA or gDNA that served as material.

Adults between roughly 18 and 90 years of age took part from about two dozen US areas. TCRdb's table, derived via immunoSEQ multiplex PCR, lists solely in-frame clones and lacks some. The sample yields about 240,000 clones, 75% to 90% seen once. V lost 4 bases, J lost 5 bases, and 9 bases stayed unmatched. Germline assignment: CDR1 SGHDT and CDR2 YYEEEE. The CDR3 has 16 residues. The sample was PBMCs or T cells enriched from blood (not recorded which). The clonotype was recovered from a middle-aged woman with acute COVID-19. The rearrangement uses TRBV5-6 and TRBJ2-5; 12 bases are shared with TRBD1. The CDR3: CASSLPGTGGLETQYF. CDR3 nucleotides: TGTGCCAGCAGCCTACCCGGGACAGGGGGCCTGGAGACCCAGTACTTC.